This TCR beta chain was sequenced during a study of blood T cells in healthy people across ages. A remark on this clonotype: The antigen remains undetermined.

Peripheral blood samples of around 9.5 milliliters were drawn from each donor. Germline assignment: CDR1 SGHRS and CDR2 YFSETQ. Trimming took 4 bases from V and 4 from J; bases not matched to a gene: 16. The CDR3 runs 17 residues. A second PCR, run for roughly 7 to 12 cycles, used a sample-barcoded 5' primer plus a J-beta primer mix. Each cDNA molecule was tagged by a template-switch adaptor with 12 random nucleotides. MiXCR, applied by TCRdb to the 5' RACE reads, yields one record per CDR3 protein. The sample yields about 640,000 distinct CDR3 sequences, approximately 50% seen once. General study results and limits: Higher naive T cell percentage went strongly together with higher TCR beta diversity. Versus aged donors, long-lived donors had higher diversity and more naive CD4+ cells.

The chain employs TRBV5-1 and TRBJ2-5; 7 bases align to TRBD1. The receptor comes from a man in his fifties or sixties in good health. The specimen was blood. The CDR3 protein is CASSPTQERQGRETQYF. The CDR3 region has the DNA TGCGCCAGCAGCCCAACACAGGAGAGACAGGGAAGAGAGACCCAGTACTTC.